These T cell receptor beta chains were read from a single sample in a study of T cell responses to AZD1222 COVID-19 vaccine. Generated by immunoSEQ multiplex PCR, the TCRdb table keeps only in-frame clones and is missing some. The repertoire holds 110,000 or so clones, with about 91% as singletons. The starting material was peripheral blood, obtained 28 days after the second AZD1222 dose. The source is an adult who received the AZD1222 COVID-19 vaccine. CDR3s include the opening cysteine and the closing phenylalanine or tryptophan. The order of the fields is V gene, D gene, J gene, clone size, CDR3 DNA, CDR3 protein. The D gene is left open where the match is weak. Rows may omit the clone size; those that give it use once, few, many or a size class.

>TRBV23-1|-|TRBJ1-5|-
TGCGCCAGCAGTCATGTCGCCAATCAGCCCCAGCATTTT
CASSHVANQPQHF
>TRBV7-8|-|TRBJ2-5|-
TGTGCCAGCAGCTTAGCTGTGTACCAAGAGACCCAGTACTTC
CASSLAVYQETQYF
>TRBV23-1|-|TRBJ1-6|-
TGCGCCAGCACCACATCGCTGGCAGGGCCCGTCCCCCTCCACTTT
CASTTSLAGPVPLHF
>TRBV24-1|TRBD1|TRBJ2-3|-
TGTGCCACCAGTGATGGACAGGCCACAGATACGCAGTATTTT
CATSDGQATDTQYF
>TRBV25-1|TRBD2|TRBJ2-1|-
TGTGCCAGCAGTGAATTGCCTAGCGGGGGGTCCAATGAGCAGTTCTTC
CASSELPSGGSNEQFF
>TRBV7-2|-|TRBJ2-1|-
TGTGCCAGCAGCCCCGCAGAGGGGAACTACAATGAGCAGTTCTTC
CASSPAEGNYNEQFF
>TRBV11-2|TRBD1|TRBJ2-7|-
TGTGCCAGCAGCTTCGGGGACAGGGACCACGAGCAGTACTTC
CASSFGDRDHEQYF
>TRBV4-3|-|TRBJ1-4|-
TGCGCCAGCAGCCAAGACGGGACTTCCAATGAAAAACTGTTTTTT
CASSQDGTSNEKLFF
>TRBV7-2|-|TRBJ1-3|-
TGTGCCAGCAGCAACAGAGGACGGAACTCTGGAAACACCATATATTTT
CASSNRGRNSGNTIYF
>TRBV7-9|TRBD1|TRBJ1-6|-
TGTGCCAGCAGCTTACGGACAGGGAGTTCACCCCTCCACTTT
CASSLRTGSSPLHF
>TRBV9|TRBD2|TRBJ2-3|-
TGTGCCAGCAGCGTAGCTAGCGGGGGAACCACAGATACGCAGTATTTT
CASSVASGGTTDTQYF
>TRBV16|-|TRBJ1-1|-
TGTGCCAGCAGCCCCTCGGGGGGCACTGAAGCTTTCTTT
CASSPSGGTEAFF
>TRBV7-3|-|TRBJ2-2|few
TGTGCCAGCAGCTTAGTGGGGGTCGCGGAGCTGTTTTTT
CASSLVGVAELFF
>TRBV19|TRBD2|TRBJ2-7|-
TGTGCCAGTAGTACTAGCGGGGGGCCCTACGAGCAGTACTTC
CASSTSGGPYEQYF
>TRBV4-3|TRBD2|TRBJ2-5|-
TGCGCCAGCAGCCAAGGACTAGCGGGGGGGATAGGGGAGACCCAGTACTTC
CASSQGLAGGIGETQYF
>TRBV19|-|TRBJ1-5|-
TGTGCCAGTAGTCCAGGGTCGGCTGGCAATCAGCCCCAGCATTTT
CASSPGSAGNQPQHF
>TRBV5-6|-|TRBJ1-4|-
TGTGCCAGCAGCTTTACAGGGAAGGGTGAAAAACTGTTTTTT
CASSFTGKGEKLFF
>TRBV9|-|TRBJ1-2|-
TGTGCCAGCAGCCCTCGTAAGGGTTGGGGCTACACCTTC
CASSPRKGWGYTF
>TRBV28|TRBD1|TRBJ1-2|-
TGTGCCAGCAGCCATCGGACAGGGGGCAACTATGGCTACACCTTC
CASSHRTGGNYGYTF
>TRBV28|-|TRBJ1-4|-
TGTGCCAGCAGTTTAGGGCAGGCCTATGAAAAACTGTTTTTT
CASSLGQAYEKLFF
>TRBV19|-|TRBJ1-5|-
TGTGCCAGTAGTATAGTCTATCAGCCCCAGCATTTT
CASSIVYQPQHF
>TRBV19|-|TRBJ2-2|-
TGTGCCAGTAGTATTAGTCCAAGCGGAGGGTCCGGGGAGCTGTTTTTT
CASSISPSGGSGELFF
>TRBV6-5|-|TRBJ2-7|few
TGTGCCAGCAGCCTCGGTATCCAGGGTACCCACGAGCAGTACTTC
CASSLGIQGTHEQYF
>TRBV27|TRBD1|TRBJ1-5|-
TGTGCCAGCAGTTTAGCAGCAGGGGGCGGGCAATCATCCCAGCATTTT
CASSLAAGGGQSSQHF
>TRBV4-1|-|TRBJ1-2|-
TGCGCCAGCAGCCAAGTTCCCCCAGGGGCTCTTGCCTATGGCTACACCTTC
CASSQVPPGALAYGYTF
>TRBV6-6|TRBD1|TRBJ1-2|few
TGTGCCAGCAGTTACTCGGCAGGGGGTACCTATGGCTACACCTTC
CASSYSAGGTYGYTF